This TCR beta chain is from a study of identical twins. Study outcomes and limitations: Models underestimated how often monozygotic twins shared out-of-frame TCR alpha. Among beta out-of-frame sequences, excess sharing between twins appeared weaker. There were fewer insertions in abundant cord blood beta clonotypes, but memory repertoires showed no such pattern.

On this clonotype itself: The target antigen is unknown.

Each cDNA held unique molecular identifiers, and template switching gave it a universal primer site. Each CDR3 protein is one row after TCRdb ran MiXCR on the 5' RACE reads. The data hold 400,000 or so distinct CDR3 sequences, with 9% to 10% observed a single time. Trimming removed 3 bases from V and 4 bases from J; junction bases left unmatched: 5. Germline assignment: CDR1 SGHRS and CDR2 YFSETQ. The CDR3 has 15 amino acids. This sequence was found in a woman aged 50 to 60 in good health. Sequencing was done on a sample of naive T cells sorted from blood. This sequence joins TRBV5-1 and TRBJ2-5, with 11 nucleotides matching TRBD2. For the CDR3, the DNA is TGCGCCAGCAGCTATACTAGCGGGAGAGTAGAGACCCAGTACTTC. Amino acids: CASSYTSGRVETQYF. The full variable domain, in which reference TRBV5-1 and TRBJ2-5 provide the parts outside the CDR3, is KAGVTQTPRYLIKTRGQQVTLSCSPISGHRSVSWYQQTPGQGLQFLFEYFSETQRNKGNFPGRFSGRQFSNSRSEMNVSTLELGDSALYLCASSYTSGRVETQYFGPGTRLLVL.